This T cell receptor (beta chain) was sequenced for a study of metastatic and nonmetastatic thyroid tumors. Study context: Comparative analysis of repertoires was undertaken across blood and tumor or nodule tissue obtained from malignant and benign thyroid patients. Study-level findings and limits: Significantly greater TCR beta diversity was reportedly found in malignant thyroid tumors than in benign nodules (in blood and tumor).

In germline, CDR1 is MNHEY, CDR2 SVGAGI. This CDR3 is built from 16 residues. Regarding this clone: Its antigen is as yet unknown. An end of the junction differs from the germline gene, which may be a read error.

In the authors' methods: In papillary thyroid cancer, a distant-metastasis classifier was built using CDR3 differences across clinicopathological groups. TCRdb recomputed clones from the PCR reads via MiXCR. TCRdb, not the original authors, processed these V and J calls. Of around 34,000 clones in the sample, about a sixth were seen once. Before thyroid surgery, none of the patients had received any treatment. The TCR was taken from a female donor with papillary thyroid cancer or a benign thyroid nodule (not recorded which). Some clones in this sample may be carry-over from other donors' samples. The chain carries TRBV6-5 and TRBJ2-7; TRBD2 matches 8 bases. Sequencing input: blood. CDR3 residues: CASSYSKWLAGAEPYF. Here the CDR3 DNA reads TGTGCCAGCAGTTACTCGAAATGGCTAGCGGGCGCCGAGCCGTACTTC.